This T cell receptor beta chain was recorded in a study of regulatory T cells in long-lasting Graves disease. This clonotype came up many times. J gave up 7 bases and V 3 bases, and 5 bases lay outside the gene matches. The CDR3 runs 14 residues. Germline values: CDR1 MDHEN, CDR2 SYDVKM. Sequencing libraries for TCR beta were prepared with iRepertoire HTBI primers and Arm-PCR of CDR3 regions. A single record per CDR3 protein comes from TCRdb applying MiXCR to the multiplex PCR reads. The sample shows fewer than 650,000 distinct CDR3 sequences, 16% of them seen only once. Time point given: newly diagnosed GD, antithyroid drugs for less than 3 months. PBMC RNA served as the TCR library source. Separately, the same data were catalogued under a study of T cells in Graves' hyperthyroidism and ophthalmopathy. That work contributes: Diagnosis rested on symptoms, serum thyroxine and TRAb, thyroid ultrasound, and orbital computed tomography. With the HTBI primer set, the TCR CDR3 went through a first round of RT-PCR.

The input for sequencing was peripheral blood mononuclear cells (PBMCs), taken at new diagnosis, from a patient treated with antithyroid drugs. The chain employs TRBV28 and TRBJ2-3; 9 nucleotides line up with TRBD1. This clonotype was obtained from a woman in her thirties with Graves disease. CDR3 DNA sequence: TGTGCCAGCAGTTTTACAGGGGGCGGGAATACGCAGTATTTT. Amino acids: CASSFTGGGNTQYF.